This T cell receptor (beta chain) derives from a study of cytomegalovirus exposure and HLA in healthy donors. V was pared by 4 bases and J by 7 bases, with 14 bases between. Germline lookup yields CDR1 LGHNA and CDR2 YSLEER. This CDR3 has 14 amino acids. Regarding the study as a whole: Fewer N-insertions than the approximately 700-donor mean were reportedly shown by an Asian-associated ancestry cluster in a later analysis. The only immune exposure information that was available was CMV serostatus.

Primers for the PCR totalled 60 Vbeta and 13 Jbeta. Sequencing was performed with immunoSEQ multiplex PCR; in TCRdb, only in-frame clones are kept and a portion is missing. The data hold approximately 190,000 clones, with more than 60% observed a single time. About this clone: The antigen is unknown.

This chain joins TRBV4-3 and TRBJ1-5, with D perhaps TRBD1 (6 bases). The clonotype originates from a woman aged 25 to 39 in good health and CMV-seropositive. Sequenced: PBMCs. The CDR3 reads CASSRTGGAQPQHF. CDR3 nucleotide sequence: TGCGCCAGCAGCCGGACGGGGGGGGCCCAGCCCCAGCATTTT.